This T cell receptor (beta chain) is from a study of shared clonotypes between healthy human individuals. Study as a whole: For every donor, three CD4 naive, three CD4 memory, two CD8 naive and one CD8 memory plates were used.

Some clones are missing from TCRdb's copy, which holds only in-frame ones; the method was immunoSEQ multiplex PCR. The sample records fewer than 850,000 clones, 72% being singletons. This CDR3 is built from 14 residues. Germline V gene sequence: CDR1 LNHDA, CDR2 SQIVND (reference sequence). Trimming removed 4 bases from V and 1 base from J, with 11 bases in between. As regards this clone: The target antigen is unknown.

Study outcomes and limitations: Generation of non-shared clonotypes was less probable than generation of clonotypes shared by all four donors.

The material sequenced was memory CD4+ T cells sorted from blood. Subset given: CD45RA-negative fraction. The TCR sequence derives from a young woman in good health. V is TRBV19 and J is TRBJ2-7; D uncertain. CDR3 residues: CASSRNMVSYEQYF. The CDR3 DNA is TGTGCCAGTAGTAGAAATATGGTTTCCTACGAGCAGTACTTC.